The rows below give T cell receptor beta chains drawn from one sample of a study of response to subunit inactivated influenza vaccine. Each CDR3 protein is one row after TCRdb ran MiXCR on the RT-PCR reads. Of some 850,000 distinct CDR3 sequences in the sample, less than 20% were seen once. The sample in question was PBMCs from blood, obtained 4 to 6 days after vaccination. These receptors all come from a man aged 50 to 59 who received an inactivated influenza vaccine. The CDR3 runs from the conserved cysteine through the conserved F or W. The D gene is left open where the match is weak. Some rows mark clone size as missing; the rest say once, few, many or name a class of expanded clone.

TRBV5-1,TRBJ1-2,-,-,CASSLGGSTNYGYTF,TGCGCCAGCAGCTTGGGTGGGTCTACTAACTATGGCTACACCTTC
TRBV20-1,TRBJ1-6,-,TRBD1,CSASGQGGYSPLHF,TGCAGTGCTAGCGGACAGGGCGGTTATTCACCCCTCCACTTT
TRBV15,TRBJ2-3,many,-,CATSRDMADTQYF,TGTGCCACCAGCAGAGATATGGCAGATACGCAGTATTTT
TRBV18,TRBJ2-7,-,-,CASSMAPGRNYEQYF,TGTGCCAGCTCTATGGCCCCGGGACGAAACTACGAGCAGTACTTC
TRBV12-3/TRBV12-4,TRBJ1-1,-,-,CASSDYGGGTEAFF,TGTGCCAGCAGTGATTACGGCGGGGGCACTGAAGCTTTCTTT
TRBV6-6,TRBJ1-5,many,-,CASSPSGQPQHF,TGTGCCAGCAGCCCCAGCGGTCAGCCCCAGCATTTT
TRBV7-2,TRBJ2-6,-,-,CASSLPVQGSGANVLTF,TGTGCCAGCAGCCTCCCGGTTCAGGGTTCCGGGGCCAACGTCCTGACTTTC
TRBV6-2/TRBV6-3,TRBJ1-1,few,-,CASSYVGRARSTEAFF,TGTGCCAGCAGTTATGTGGGCAGGGCAAGAAGCACTGAAGCTTTCTTT
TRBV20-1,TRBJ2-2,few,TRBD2,CSARDGWRSGGAGELFF,TGCAGTGCTAGAGATGGGTGGAGGAGCGGGGGGGCCGGGGAGCTGTTTTTT
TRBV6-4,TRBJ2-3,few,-,CASSDTPSTDTQYF,TGTGCCAGCAGTGATACCCCTAGCACAGATACGCAGTATTTT
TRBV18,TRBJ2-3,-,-,CASSPPQQGPDTQYF,TGTGCCAGCTCACCACCCCAACAGGGACCAGATACGCAGTATTTT
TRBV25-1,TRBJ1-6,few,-,CASSEYGVDNSPLHF,TGTGCCAGCAGTGAATATGGGGTAGATAATTCACCCCTCCACTTT
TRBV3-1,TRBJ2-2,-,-,CASSRRGASTGELFF,TGTGCCAGCAGCCGCAGGGGAGCGTCCACCGGGGAGCTGTTTTTT
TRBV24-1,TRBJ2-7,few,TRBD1,CATSDLRYPGTASYEQYF,TGTGCCACCAGTGATTTGCGATATCCCGGGACAGCATCCTACGAGCAGTACTTC
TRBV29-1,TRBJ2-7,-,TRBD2,CSVNLSGSGGQYEQYF,TGCAGCGTCAACCTTAGCGGGAGTGGGGGTCAGTACGAGCAGTACTTC
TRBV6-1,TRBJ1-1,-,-,CASSGWVNTEAFF,TGTGCCAGCAGTGGATGGGTGAACACTGAAGCTTTCTTT
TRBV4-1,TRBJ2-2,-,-,CASSQGSVGTGELFF,TGCGCCAGCAGCCAAGGGTCAGTTGGAACCGGGGAGCTGTTTTTT
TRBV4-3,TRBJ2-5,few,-,CASSQDFGRETQYF,TGCGCCAGCAGCCAGGACTTTGGACGAGAGACCCAGTACTTC
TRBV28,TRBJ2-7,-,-,CASSPSGLPAYEQYF,TGTGCCAGCAGTCCTTCAGGATTACCAGCCTACGAGCAGTACTTC
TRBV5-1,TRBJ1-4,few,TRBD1,CASSSGGPNEKLFF,TGCGCCAGCAGCTCAGGGGGTCCTAATGAAAAACTGTTTTTT
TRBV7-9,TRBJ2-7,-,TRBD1,CASSLILGQGHYEQYF,TGTGCCAGCAGCTTAATCCTAGGACAGGGACACTACGAGCAGTACTTC
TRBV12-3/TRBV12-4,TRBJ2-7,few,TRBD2,CASSLPTSASYEQYF,TGTGCCAGCAGTCTCCCGACTAGCGCCTCCTACGAGCAGTACTTC
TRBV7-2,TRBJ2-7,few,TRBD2,CASSPRSSGSHEQYF,TGTGCCAGCAGCCCCCGATCTAGCGGGAGCCACGAGCAGTACTTC
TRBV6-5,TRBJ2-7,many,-,CASSYRRTAFHEQYF,TGTGCCAGCAGTTACCGCCGGACAGCTTTTCACGAGCAGTACTTC
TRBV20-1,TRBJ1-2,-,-,CSASTQWDGYTF,TGCAGTGCTAGTACCCAATGGGATGGCTACACCTTC
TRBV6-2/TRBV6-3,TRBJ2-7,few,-,CASSYARGSAYEQYF,TGTGCCAGCAGTTACGCCCGGGGTTCAGCCTACGAGCAGTACTTC
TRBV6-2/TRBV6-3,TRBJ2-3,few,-,CASSDIRAKLTDTQYF,TGTGCCAGCAGTGACATCCGGGCCAAACTCACAGATACGCAGTATTTT
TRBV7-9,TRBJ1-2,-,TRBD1,CASHRRDREKGYTF,TGTGCCAGCCACCGACGTGACAGGGAGAAGGGCTACACCTTC
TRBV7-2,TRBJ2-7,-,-,CASSFNVGGTYEQYF,TGTGCCAGCAGCTTTAACGTCGGGGGAACCTACGAGCAGTACTTC
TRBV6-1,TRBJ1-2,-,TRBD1,CASSAFRQGGHGYTF,TGTGCCAGCAGTGCCTTTAGACAGGGGGGTCACGGCTACACCTTC
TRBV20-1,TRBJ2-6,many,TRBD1,CSAREGQGVYGANVLTF,TGCAGTGCTAGGGAAGGACAGGGGGTCTATGGGGCCAACGTCCTGACTTTC
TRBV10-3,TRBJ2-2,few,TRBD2,CAIRGLAGENTGELFF,TGTGCCATCAGGGGACTAGCGGGAGAGAACACCGGGGAGCTGTTTTTT
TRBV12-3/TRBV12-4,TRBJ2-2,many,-,CASSNMALKTGELFF,TGTGCCAGCAGTAACATGGCCCTTAAAACCGGGGAGCTGTTTTTT
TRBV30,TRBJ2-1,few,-,CAWSGNQMSSYNEQFF,TGTGCCTGGAGTGGTAACCAGATGAGCTCCTACAATGAGCAGTTCTTC
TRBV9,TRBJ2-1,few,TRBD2,CASSPLGGRDEQFF,TGTGCCAGCAGCCCCCTCGGGGGGAGGGATGAGCAGTTCTTC
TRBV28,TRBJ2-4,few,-,CASSLLSQYGDIQYF,TGTGCCAGCAGTTTATTGTCGCAGTACGGAGACATTCAGTACTTC
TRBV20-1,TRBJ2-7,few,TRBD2,CSAIAGGRDSEQYF,TGCAGTGCTATAGCGGGAGGGCGGGATTCCGAGCAGTACTTC
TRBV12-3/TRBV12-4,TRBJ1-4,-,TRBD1,CASTSDREHEKLLF,TGTGCCAGCACCTCGGACAGGGAGCACGAAAAACTGCTTTTT
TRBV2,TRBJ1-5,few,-,CASSASGRRGQPQHF,TGTGCCAGCAGCGCTTCGGGCAGAAGGGGTCAGCCCCAGCATTTT
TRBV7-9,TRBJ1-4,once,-,CASSLLGAPGTNEKLFF,TGTGCCAGCAGCTTACTGGGAGCCCCAGGCACTAATGAAAAACTGTTTTTT
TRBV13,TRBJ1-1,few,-,CASSLEGDMNTEAFF,TGTGCCAGCAGCTTAGAGGGAGACATGAACACTGAAGCTTTCTTT
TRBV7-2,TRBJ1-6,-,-,CASSPGAEAPYNSPLHF,TGTGCCAGCAGCCCCGGGGCGGAGGCGCCCTATAATTCACCCCTCCACTTT
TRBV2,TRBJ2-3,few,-,CASSEYQRVDTQYF,TGTGCCAGCAGTGAGTACCAGCGGGTAGATACGCAGTATTTT
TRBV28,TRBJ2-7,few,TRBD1,CATRQGAGYEQYF,TGTGCCACCAGACAGGGGGCTGGCTACGAGCAGTACTTC
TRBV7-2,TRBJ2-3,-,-,CASSYSPSAVTDTQYF,TGTGCCAGCAGCTACTCCCCTAGCGCAGTCACAGATACGCAGTATTTT
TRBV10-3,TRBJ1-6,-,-,CAAGGPNSPLHF,TGTGCCGCTGGAGGTCCCAATTCACCCCTCCACTTT
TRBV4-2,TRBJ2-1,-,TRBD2,CASSQDIELADNEQFF,TGTGCCAGCAGCCAAGATATAGAACTAGCGGATAATGAGCAGTTCTTC
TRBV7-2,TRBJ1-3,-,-,CASSLRGLDPDF,TGTGCCAGCAGCTTAAGAGGCCTCGACCCGGATTTT
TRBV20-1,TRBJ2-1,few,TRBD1,CSAIRDRSSYNEQFF,TGCAGTGCTATCCGGGACAGGAGCTCCTACAATGAGCAGTTCTTC
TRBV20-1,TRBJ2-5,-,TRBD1,CSAQGRDSQETQYF,TGCAGTGCTCAAGGTCGGGACAGCCAAGAGACCCAGTACTTC
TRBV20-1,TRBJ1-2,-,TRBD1,CSAKRQGTDYGYTF,TGCAGTGCTAAAAGGCAGGGGACAGACTATGGCTACACCTTC
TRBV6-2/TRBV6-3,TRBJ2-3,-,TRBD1,CASSYSIRDRALDTQYF,TGTGCCAGCAGTTACTCAATCCGGGACAGGGCGCTCGATACGCAGTATTTT